This entry is about one T cell receptor (beta chain). What it binds is unknown. The sample originates from a study of shared clonotypes between healthy human individuals. Broader study findings: The study drew on few donors, limiting represented genetic and exposure-history diversity. Clonotype sharing among the donors was expected to vary with sequencing depth.

The table came from immunoSEQ multiplex PCR; TCRdb's copy has only in-frame clones and leaves some out. The data hold about 120,000 clones, with approximately 70% observed a single time. Trimming cost V 1 base and J 1 base, with 11 bases left between them. Germline V gene lookup returns CDR1 MDHEN and CDR2 SYDVKM. The CDR3 has 15 residues. The chain joins TRBV28 to TRBJ2-7; D is uncertain. The sequencing sample was made of memory CD8+ T cells sorted from blood. Subset noted: CD45RO+ cells pooled with CCR7-negative TemRA cells. The origin of this receptor is a woman aged 30 to 39 in good health. For the CDR3, the DNA is TGTGCCAGCAGTTTATCGGGTTTTGGGTCCTACGAGCAGTACTTC. The encoded protein is CASSLSGFGSYEQYF.